The 13 T cell receptor beta chains below come from one sample, sequenced in a study of vaccination and CD4 T cells after COVID-19. The treatment is: roughly 11-day PBMC culture with coronavirus spike peptide pools or control peptides (ViraFEST assay). Sequence data for DNA of cultured CD4+ T cells were generated by the Oncomine TCR Beta short-read assay. TCRdb reanalysed the PCR reads using MiXCR and keeps one entry per CDR3 protein. Here the sample spans over 10,000 distinct CDR3 sequences, over 50% being singletons. These receptors lack a known antigen. Material for sequencing was CD4+ T cells from blood, cultured in vitro. The receptors were gathered from a human donor who had recovered from COVID-19.

The chain recombines TRBV6-1 with TRBJ1-1; D is ambiguous. This CDR3 is built from 10 residues. CDR1 and CDR2 from the germline V gene are MNHNS and SASEGT. Trimming stripped 6 bases from V and 11 bases from J, with 10 bases between. DNA of the CDR3: TGTGCCAGCAGCCCCCGGACTGCTTTCTTT. Its translation is CASSPRTAFF.

This rearrangement joins TRBV7-9 to TRBJ2-7, with 7 nucleotides matching TRBD2. This CDR3 has 16 residues. The V gene end was trimmed by 5 bases and the J gene end by 3 bases; junction bases not matched to a gene: 13. Germline V gene sequence: CDR1 SEHNR, CDR2 FQNEAQ (reference sequence). CDR3 sequence: CASSPGGGGTGYEQYF. The CDR3, as DNA: TGTGCCAGCAGCCCTGGGGGGGGAGGCACAGGCTACGAGCAGTACTTC. Full variable domain (rest looked up from reference TRBV7-9 and TRBJ2-7): DTGVSQNPRHKITKRGQNVTFRCDPISEHNRLYWYRQTLGQGPEFLTYFQNEAQLEKSRLLSDRFSAERPKGSFSTLEIQRTEQGDSAMYLCASSPGGGGTGYEQYFGPGTRLTVT.

The chain has TRBV7-3 and TRBJ2-3; D might be TRBD2 (5 bases). Trimming took off 5 bases at V and 0 bases at J, with 12 bases between the two ends. CDR3 length: 15 amino acids. CDR1 and CDR2 (germline): SGHTA, FQGTGA. DNA of the CDR3: TGTGCCAGCAGCCGGACTGGTTCTAGCACAGATACGCAGTATTTT. Protein product: CASSRTGSSTDTQYF. Filled out from reference TRBV7-3 and TRBJ2-3, the complete variable domain reads GAGVSQTPSNKVTEKGKYVELRCDPISGHTALYWYRQSLGQGPEFLIYFQGTGAADDSGLPNDRFFAVRPEGSVSTLKIQRTERGDSAVYLCASSRTGSSTDTQYFGPGTRLTVL.

This chain connects TRBV6-2 or TRBV6-3 to TRBJ1-1; TRBD1 aligns across 7 bases. J gave up 1 base and V 0 bases, and 14 bases lay outside the gene matches. The germline gives CDR1 MNHEY, CDR2 SVGEGT. The CDR3 has 19 residues. The CDR3 region is CASSYSSPKGAMQNTEAFF. The CDR3 region has the DNA TGTGCCAGCAGTTACTCATCGCCGAAGGGGGCGATGCAGAACACTGAAGCTTTCTTT.

The chain couples TRBV7-9 to TRBJ1-1, with D unresolved. The CDR3 is 12 amino acids. Trimming removed 5 bases at V and 10 bases at J, with 14 bases between. The V gene's germline CDR1 is SEHNR and CDR2 FQNEAQ (reference sequence). The CDR3 DNA is TGTGCCAGCAGCAACGGTCCCGCACGAGCTTTCTTT. It codes for CASSNGPARAFF.

V gene TRBV9 combines with J gene TRBJ1-1; D perhaps matches TRBD1 (5 bases). The ends were cut back, 3 bases at V and 5 bases at J, with 14 bases in the middle. The CDR3 contains 14 residues. From germline, CDR1 is SGDLS and CDR2 YYNGEE. The CDR3 spells CASSARYKGTEAFF. CDR3 sequence (DNA): TGTGCCAGCAGCGCCCGATACAAGGGGACTGAAGCTTTCTTT.

This chain connects TRBV11-3 to TRBJ2-7; D might be TRBD1 or TRBD2, each matching 5 bases. Trimming removed 1 base from V and 7 bases from J, with 20 bases in between. CDR1 and CDR2 (germline): SGHNT, YENEEA. The CDR3 is 16 amino acids. The chain's CDR3 is CASSLVLGRAPGEQYF. CDR3 bases: TGTGCCAGCAGCTTAGTTCTGGGACGGGCCCCGGGAGAGCAGTACTTC.

This rearrangement joins TRBV11-1 to TRBJ1-1; D not resolved. The CDR3 extends over 14 amino acids. Trimming removed 5 bases at V and 3 bases at J, with 13 bases between. CDR1 is SGHAT, CDR2 FQDESV, per germline (reference sequence). The CDR3 DNA reads TGTGCCAGCAGCGGCCGGGGTGGACACACTGAAGCTTTCTTT. Encoded protein: CASSGRGGHTEAFF.

The count of this clonotype is one. The chain joins TRBV7-2 to TRBJ2-2, with TRBD2 matching 12 bases. Germline assignment: CDR1 SGHTA and CDR2 FQGNSA. With V trimmed by 5 bases and J by 6 bases, 7 bases remained unmatched. The CDR3 consists of 16 residues. CDR3 protein: CASSPILAGGSGELFF. CDR3 nucleotides: TGTGCCAGCAGCCCGATCCTAGCGGGAGGGTCCGGGGAGCTGTTTTTT.

The chain has TRBV7-2 and TRBJ1-3; 9 bases line up with TRBD1. V lost 1 base, J lost 7 bases, and 5 bases stayed unmatched. This CDR3 comprises 15 residues. The germline CDR1 and CDR2 sequences are SGHTA and FQGNSA. CDR3 sequence: CASSLEGQGGNTIYF. CDR3 in DNA: TGTGCCAGCAGCTTAGAGGGACAGGGTGGGAACACCATATATTTT.

CDR3 sequence: CASSIDGGRGAYEQYF. The CDR3 nucleotides are TGTGCCAGTAGTATAGATGGGGGCAGGGGAGCCTACGAGCAGTACTTC. The chain joins TRBV19 to TRBJ2-7, with a possible D match to TRBD1 (6 bases). The germline gives CDR1 LNHDA, CDR2 SQIVND (reference sequence). The CDR3 contains 16 residues. Trimming took 0 bases from V and 2 from J, leaving 14 bases between them.

The J gene is TRBJ2-5, the V gene TRBV5-1, with 8 bases matching TRBD2. CDR3 length: 15 residues. The germline gives CDR1 SGHRS, CDR2 YFSETQ. V was clipped by 4 bases and J by 4 bases; unmatched bases: 9. The DNA for the CDR3 is TGCGCCAGCAGCCACCGGGGACTAGAGGGAGAGACCCAGTACTTC. It is translated as CASSHRGLEGETQYF.

The chain recombines TRBV19 with TRBJ2-7; 8 positions agree with TRBD2. The CDR3 sequence is 15 residues long. CDR1 and CDR2 (germline): LNHDA, SQIVND (reference sequence). Germline trimming cut 0 bases from V and 4 bases from J; bases unmatched to any gene: 5. The DNA for the CDR3 is TGTGCCAGTAGTATAGAAGCGCGGGGGGCTTACGAGCAGTACTTC. Translated, it gives CASSIEARGAYEQYF.